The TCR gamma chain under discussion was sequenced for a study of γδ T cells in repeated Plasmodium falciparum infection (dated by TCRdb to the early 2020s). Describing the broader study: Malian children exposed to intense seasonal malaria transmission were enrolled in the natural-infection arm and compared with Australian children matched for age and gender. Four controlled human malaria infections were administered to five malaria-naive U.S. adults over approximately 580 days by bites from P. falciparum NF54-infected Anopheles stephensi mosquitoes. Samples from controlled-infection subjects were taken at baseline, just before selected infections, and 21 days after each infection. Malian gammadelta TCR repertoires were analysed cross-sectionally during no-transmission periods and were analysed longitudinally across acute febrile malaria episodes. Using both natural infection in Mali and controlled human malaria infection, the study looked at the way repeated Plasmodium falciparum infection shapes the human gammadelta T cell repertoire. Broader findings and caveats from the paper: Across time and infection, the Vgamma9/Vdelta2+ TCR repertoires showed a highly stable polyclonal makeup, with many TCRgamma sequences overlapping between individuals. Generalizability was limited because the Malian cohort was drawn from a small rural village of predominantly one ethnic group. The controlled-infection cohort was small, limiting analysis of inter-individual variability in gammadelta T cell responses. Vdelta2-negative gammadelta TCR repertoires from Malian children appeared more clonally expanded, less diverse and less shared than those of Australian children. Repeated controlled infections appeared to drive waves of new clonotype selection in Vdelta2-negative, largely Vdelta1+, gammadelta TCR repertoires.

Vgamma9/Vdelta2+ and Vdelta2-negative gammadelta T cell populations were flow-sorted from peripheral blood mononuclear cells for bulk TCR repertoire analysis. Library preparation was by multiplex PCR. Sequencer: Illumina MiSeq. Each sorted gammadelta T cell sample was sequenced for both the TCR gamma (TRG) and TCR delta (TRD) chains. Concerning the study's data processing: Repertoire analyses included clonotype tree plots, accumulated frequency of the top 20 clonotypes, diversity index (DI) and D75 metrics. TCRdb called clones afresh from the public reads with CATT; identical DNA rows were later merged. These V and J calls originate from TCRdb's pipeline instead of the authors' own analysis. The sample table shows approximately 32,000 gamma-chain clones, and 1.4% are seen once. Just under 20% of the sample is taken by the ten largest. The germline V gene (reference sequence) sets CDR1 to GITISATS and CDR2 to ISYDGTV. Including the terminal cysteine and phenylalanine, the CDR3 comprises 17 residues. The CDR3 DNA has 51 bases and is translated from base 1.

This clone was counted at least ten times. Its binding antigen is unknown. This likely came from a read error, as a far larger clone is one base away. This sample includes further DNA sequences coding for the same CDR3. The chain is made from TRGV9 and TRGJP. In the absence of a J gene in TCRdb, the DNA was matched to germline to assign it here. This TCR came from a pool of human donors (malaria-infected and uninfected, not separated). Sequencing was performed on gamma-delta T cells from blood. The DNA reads TGTGCCTTATGGGAGGTATTAAGAGAGTTGGGCAAAAAAATCAAGGTATTT. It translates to CALWEVLRELGKKIKVF.